This TCR beta chain originates from a study of T cells after posttransplantation cyclophosphamide. This CDR3 spans 16 amino acids. Germline lookup yields CDR1 MNHEY and CDR2 SMNVEV (reference sequence). Trimming took 1 base from V and 3 from J; bases not matched to a gene: 6. This table comes from immunoSEQ multiplex PCR, and its TCRdb copy is limited to in-frame clones, with some not included. Seen here are some 8,500 clones, over 65% observed once, and the top ten hold 20% to 25%. Whole-study results and caveats: Later post-transplant blood repertoires were often dominated by donor CD8+ memory clones. Recipient CMV seropositivity and CMV reactivation strongly tracked TRB clonality. Skin or GI-infiltrating T cells shared few TRB sequences with blood.

With regard to this clone: Its antigen is undetermined.

Treatment was busulfan-fludarabine conditioning, a marrow graft, and cyclophosphamide on days +3 and +4. The rearrangement uses TRBV27 and TRBJ2-3, with 8 bases lining up with TRBD2. The source of this sequence is a female patient in her thirties or forties who received an allogeneic stem cell transplant from an unrelated donor, was CMV-positive, and had no GVHD. The graft donor may have contributed some T cells. The sample here was PBMCs, taken after allogeneic stem cell transplant with posttransplant cyclophosphamide. The CDR3 loop is CASSLLPGGLTDTQYF. The CDR3 DNA follows: TGTGCCAGCAGTTTATTGCCGGGGGGGCTGACAGATACGCAGTATTTT.